This TCR beta chain was recovered during a study of blood T cell repertoires in COVID-19. About the research overall: Sources were T cells, B-cell-depleted T cells, or PBMCs; the material itself was cDNA or gDNA.

There are 15 residues in the CDR3. V was clipped by 3 bases and J by 2 bases, with 13 bases between them. The germline V gene has CDR1 GTSNPN and CDR2 SVGIG (reference sequence). Data came from immunoSEQ multiplex PCR; TCRdb stores just in-frame clones and leaves some out. The data hold under 450,000 clones, with 90% to 95% observed a single time. The clonotype originates from a woman aged 40-49 years who had been exposed to COVID-19. The chain uses TRBV30 and TRBJ2-2; tentatively, D is TRBD2 (6 bases). Input material: PBMCs or T cells enriched from blood (not recorded which). The CDR3 reads CAWSGQGLNTGELFF. The CDR3 DNA sequence: TGTGCCTGGAGCGGCCAGGGACTCAACACCGGGGAGCTGTTTTTT.